This TCR beta chain stems from a study of CD8 T cells in Susac syndrome. V was pared by 6 bases and J by 6 bases, with 20 bases between. The germline CDR1 and CDR2 sequences are MNHEY and SMNVEV (reference sequence). This CDR3 has 15 residues. Random hexamers served to reverse transcribe about 0.45 to 1 ug RNA. immunoSEQ multiplex PCR amplified TCR beta CDR3 across 54 Vbeta, 13 Jbeta. One entry per CDR3 protein, called by TCRdb with MiXCR from the immunoSEQ multiplex PCR reads. This table holds a few hundred thousand distinct CDR3 sequences, about 94% found once. Sequencing targeted TCR beta in T cells from blood (CD8+ and CD4+).

This TCR was recovered from a human donor with multiple sclerosis. The J gene is TRBJ1-2, the V gene TRBV27, with D possibly TRBD1 on 6 matching bases. The sequenced material came from CD8+ T cells from PBMCs. The CDR3, as DNA: TGTGCCAGCAGCCATGTTGCCGCAGGGGTAGATGGCTACACCTTC. Its protein product is CASSHVAAGVDGYTF.